The source of this T cell receptor (beta chain) is a study of T cell clones after liver transplantation. Study results and limitations: Post-transplant, graft-donor-reactive CD4 TCRbeta sequences in blood dropped significantly in most of the 8 subjects. Donor-reactive sequences fell more than third party-reactive ones, suggesting partial deletion.

V lost 3 bases, J lost 5 bases, and 14 bases lay in between. Germline V CDR1 and CDR2: SGHAT, FQNNGV. The length of the CDR3 is 14 residues. Comments on this clone: Its antigen is currently unknown.

Assay: immunoSEQ multiplex PCR; the TCRdb copy retains only in-frame clones and omits some. Counted here are 68,000 or so clones, 90% to 95% occurring once; the ten biggest clones make up 0.95% to 1%. The sequencing here drew on CD4+ T cells from blood, taken approximately 27 months after liver transplant. The receptor's source is a human patient who received a liver transplant. Certain T cells may be donor cells from the graft. The chain has TRBV11-2 and TRBJ2-7, with D possibly matching TRBD1 (6 bases). CDR3 loop: CASSLSQQGHEQYF. CDR3 sequence (DNA): TGTGCCAGCAGCTTGAGCCAACAGGGCCACGAGCAGTACTTC. Based on the CDR3 plus reference TRBV11-2 and TRBJ2-7, the full variable domain is EAGVAQSPRYKIIEKRQSVAFWCNPISGHATLYWYQQILGQGPKLLIQFQNNGVVDDSQLPKDRFSAERLKGVDSTLKIQPAKLEDSAVYLCASSLSQQGHEQYFGPGTRLTVT.